What follows are 31 T cell receptor beta chains derived from one specimen sequenced in a study of blood T cell repertoires in COVID-19. Produced via immunoSEQ multiplex PCR; TCRdb's table is partial and in-frame only. The data show 200,000 to 250,000 clones, approximately 90% seen once. Sample: peripheral blood. The receptor set was obtained from a man between 60 and 75 years old with COVID-19, enrolled during active disease.

J is TRBJ1-5 and V is TRBV6-5; possibly TRBD1 for D (5 bases). Trimming took 7 bases from V and 2 from J, leaving 9 bases between them. Germline lookup yields CDR1 MNHEY and CDR2 SVGAGI. There are 13 residues in the CDR3. The CDR3 bases are TGTGCCAGCACCCAGGGCCGCAATCAGCCCCAGCATTTT. It is translated as CASTQGRNQPQHF.

The V gene is TRBV11-2, the J gene TRBJ1-6; 7 bases are a match to TRBD1. This CDR3 region has 15 residues. V gave up 3 bases and J gave up 6 bases; unmatched junction bases: 5. The germline V gene has CDR1 SGHAT and CDR2 FQNNGV. CDR3 residues: CASSFEDRPNSPLHF. DNA for the CDR3: TGTGCCAGCAGCTTCGAGGACAGGCCTAATTCACCCCTCCACTTT.

In nucleotides, the CDR3 is TGTGCCAGCAGCACAACAGGTTCCACGCGCCCACCACCTGAAGCTTTCTTT. Translated, it gives CASSTTGSTRPPPEAFF. The chain employs TRBV7-3 and TRBJ1-1; possible D gene TRBD1, 5 bases. Between the trimmed V and J ends, which lost 5 bases and 6 bases, there was a span of 25 bases. Germline loops: CDR1 SGHTA, CDR2 FQGTGA. This CDR3 spans 17 amino acids.

This chain links TRBV27 with TRBJ2-1, with 15 bases identical to TRBD2. Germline trimming cut 6 bases from V and 8 bases from J; bases unmatched to any gene: 11. The germline V gene has CDR1 MNHEY and CDR2 SMNVEV (reference sequence). CDR3 size: 17 residues. Here the CDR3 DNA reads TGTGCCAGCAGACCAGGACTAGCGGGAGGGCCTTTGGATGAGCAGTTCTTC. It is translated as CASRPGLAGGPLDEQFF.

This sequence joins TRBV7-3 and TRBJ1-1; maybe TRBD1 (6 bases). The V end was cut by 5 bases, the J end by 4 bases, with 11 bases between. CDR1 and CDR2 (germline): SGHTA, FQGTGA. The CDR3 runs to 13 residues. CDR3 residues: CASSLQQGTEAFF. The CDR3 nucleotides read TGTGCCAGCAGCCTGCAACAGGGCACTGAAGCTTTCTTT.

V usage is TRBV4-2 and J usage is TRBJ2-1, with TRBD1 matching over 8 bases. V trimming: 1 base; J trimming: 7 bases; junction bases outside the gene matches: 12. The germline CDR1 and CDR2 sequences are LGHNA and YNFKEQ. This CDR3 is 17 amino acids long. Here the CDR3 reads CASSQASRRGPQNEQFF. The CDR3 DNA is TGTGCCAGCAGCCAAGCCTCCCGCAGGGGGCCCCAAAATGAGCAGTTCTTC.

The chain employs TRBV7-9 and TRBJ2-7; D is undetermined. The germline gives CDR1 SEHNR, CDR2 FQNEAQ (reference sequence). CDR3 size: 11 residues. Deletions cut 5 bases from V and 3 bases from J, with 5 bases between. For the CDR3, the DNA is TGTGCCAGCAGCCCATTCTACGAGCAGTACTTC. Translating gives CASSPFYEQYF.

The chain recombines TRBV5-1 with TRBJ2-4, with D possibly TRBD1 on 6 matching bases. The V end was cut by 3 bases, the J end by 7 bases, with 17 bases between. Germline assignment: CDR1 SGHRS and CDR2 YFSETQ. The CDR3 is made up of 15 amino acids. CDR3 nucleotides: TGCGCCAGCAGCTCCGGACAGACCTGGAGGAACATTCAGTACTTC. Translating gives CASSSGQTWRNIQYF.

The chain has TRBV5-1 and TRBJ1-3, with 9 bases aligning to TRBD1. J lost 0 bases, V lost 0 bases, and 1 base had no gene match. The CDR3 spans 16 residues. CDR1 is SGHRS and CDR2 is YFSETQ in the germline V gene. CDR3 loop: CASSLGTGDSGNTIYF. CDR3 nucleotides: TGCGCCAGCAGCTTGGGGACAGGGGACTCTGGAAACACCATATATTTT. The entire variable domain, with the rest obtained from reference TRBV5-1 and TRBJ1-3, is as follows: KAGVTQTPRYLIKTRGQQVTLSCSPISGHRSVSWYQQTPGQGLQFLFEYFSETQRNKGNFPGRFSGRQFSNSRSEMNVSTLELGDSALYLCASSLGTGDSGNTIYFGEGSWLTVV.

The gene calls are TRBV6-5 and TRBJ1-4; 7 bases align to TRBD1. This CDR3 spans 14 amino acids. Germline loops: CDR1 MNHEY, CDR2 SVGAGI. V shed 9 bases, J shed 5 bases, and the junction held 9 bases outside the gene matches. The CDR3 nucleotides read TGTGCCAGTTGTAAGACAGGGCCCAATGAAAAACTGTTTTTT. It yields the protein CASCKTGPNEKLFF.

This clone appeared once. The rearrangement links TRBV28 to TRBJ2-1, with TRBD2 as a possible D gene (5 bases). CDR1 and CDR2 from the germline V gene are MDHEN and SYDVKM. Trimming took 3 bases from V and 9 from J, leaving 6 bases between them. This CDR3 region has 11 residues. The CDR3, as DNA: TGTGCCAGCAGTTTCCGGGGTGAGCAGTTCTTC. Protein: CASSFRGEQFF.

The V gene is TRBV7-9, the J gene TRBJ2-4; TRBD1 aligns across 8 bases. V dropped 4 bases and J dropped 7; count of bases not matched to a gene: 12. Germline V lookup: CDR1 SEHNR, CDR2 FQNEAQ (reference sequence). This CDR3 has 16 residues. CDR3 loop: CASSSTGQGKANIQYF. As DNA, the CDR3 is TGTGCCAGCAGCTCGACAGGACAGGGAAAAGCCAACATTCAGTACTTC.

The chain joins TRBV19 to TRBJ2-7; a weak D match, TRBD1 (6 bases). V was pared by 1 base and J by 2 bases, with 9 bases between. This CDR3 region has 14 residues. Per the germline V gene, CDR1 is LNHDA and CDR2 is SQIVND (reference sequence). The CDR3 DNA reads as TGTGCCAGTAGTATAGCCGAGGGGGCCTACGAGCAGTACTTC. Protein: CASSIAEGAYEQYF.

The chain recombines TRBV6-5 with TRBJ1-2; TRBD1 is a possible D gene (5 bases). In germline, CDR1 is MNHEY, CDR2 SVGAGI. The CDR3 runs to 11 residues. CDR3 residues: CAGEGFYGYTF. The DNA for the CDR3 is TGTGCGGGGGAGGGTTTCTATGGCTACACCTTC.

This clone was found once. The chain employs TRBV3-1 (or the pseudogene TRBV3-2) and TRBJ1-6; TRBD1 might be the D (5 bases). Germline V gene lookup returns CDR1 LGHDT and CDR2 YNNKEL (reference sequence). V dropped 8 bases and J dropped 6 bases, with 11 bases sitting between them. The CDR3 spans 13 residues. The CDR3 spells CASGGTSNSPLHF. CDR3 DNA sequence: TGTGCCAGCGGAGGGACTTCTAATTCACCCCTCCACTTT.

The genes are TRBV27 and TRBJ2-7; possibly TRBD2 for D (6 bases). From germline, CDR1 is MNHEY and CDR2 SMNVEV (reference sequence). This CDR3 region has 14 residues. Trimming took off 2 bases at V and 4 bases at J, with 12 bases between the two ends. The CDR3 protein is CASSLRLASYEQYF. The CDR3 nucleotides are TGTGCCAGCAGTTTAAGGCTAGCGTCGTACGAGCAGTACTTC.

The chain carries TRBV7-8 and TRBJ2-1; a possible D gene is TRBD1 (6 bases). In germline, CDR1 is SGHVS, CDR2 FQNEAQ. V gave up 1 base and J gave up 5 bases, with 18 bases separating them. The CDR3 spans 17 residues. This chain's CDR3 is CASSLVIHRDTHNEQFF. Written as DNA, the CDR3 is TGTGCCAGCAGCTTAGTAATTCACAGGGACACCCACAATGAGCAGTTCTTC.

The chain couples TRBV9 to TRBJ1-2; a weak D match, TRBD1 (6 bases). The V end lost 0 bases, the J end lost 7 bases, and 13 bases lay between the germline ends. CDR3 length: 14 residues. Germline CDR1 reads SGDLS; CDR2 reads YYNGEE. The CDR3 reads CASSVALGASGYTF. The DNA of the CDR3 is TGTGCCAGCAGCGTAGCTCTGGGGGCTTCTGGCTACACCTTC.

V gene TRBV7-9 combines with J gene TRBJ1-4; the match to TRBD1 covers 9 bases. V trimming: 5 bases; J trimming: 7 bases; junction bases outside the gene matches: 8. Germline values: CDR1 SEHNR, CDR2 FQNEAQ (reference sequence). CDR3 length equals 15 residues. The chain's CDR3 is CASSQGQGPGEKLFF. The DNA for the CDR3 is TGTGCCAGCAGCCAAGGACAGGGGCCGGGTGAAAAACTGTTTTTT.

This sequence joins TRBV2 and TRBJ2-1, with 11 nucleotides matching TRBD1. The CDR3 is 13 residues long. Germline CDR1 SNHLY, CDR2 FYNNEI. J gave up 15 bases and V 6 bases, and 10 bases lay outside the gene matches. Here the CDR3 DNA reads TGTGCCAGCAGACCCACGCCGGGACAGGGGGGGTTCTTC. It encodes CASRPTPGQGGFF.

This chain joins TRBV3-1 (or the pseudogene TRBV3-2) and TRBJ2-7; 13 bases are shared with TRBD2. This CDR3 comprises 17 residues. Germline CDR1 LGHDT, CDR2 YNNKEL (reference sequence). The junction had 11 bases not matched to a gene; V was cut back by 4 bases and J by 5 bases. CDR3 loop: CASSPSQLAGGPHEQYF. CDR3 sequence (DNA): TGTGCCAGCAGCCCATCCCAACTAGCGGGGGGGCCCCACGAGCAGTACTTC.

This clone was recorded a few times. The chain has TRBV7-9 and TRBJ1-1; 8 bases match TRBD1. The germline V gene encodes CDR1 SEHNR and CDR2 FQNEAQ (reference sequence). V shed 3 bases and J 2 bases; nucleotides not matched to a gene: 5. The CDR3 is made up of 15 amino acids. CDR3 protein: CASSFTDRVNTEAFF. The CDR3 nucleotides read TGTGCCAGCAGCTTCACGGACAGGGTCAACACTGAAGCTTTCTTT.

The chain links TRBV4-1 to TRBJ2-7, with TRBD2 as a possible D gene (5 bases). From germline, CDR1 is MGHRA and CDR2 YSYEKL. The CDR3 runs to 16 residues. V was pared by 0 bases and J by 2 bases, with 14 bases between. CDR3 region: CASSQEVGNPTYEQYF. The DNA of the CDR3 is TGCGCCAGCAGCCAAGAGGTCGGGAATCCCACCTACGAGCAGTACTTC.

V gene TRBV19 combines with J gene TRBJ1-5, with D possibly being TRBD1 (5 bases). With 8 bases removed from V and 4 bases from J, the gap between germline ends came to 15 bases. CDR3 length equals 14 residues. Germline CDR1 reads LNHDA; CDR2 reads SQIVND (reference sequence). DNA of the CDR3: TGTGCCAGTGGTCGGGGGGAGCAGAATCAGCCCCAGCATTTT. Translated: CASGRGEQNQPQHF.

V gene TRBV5-4 combines with J gene TRBJ2-7, with TRBD1 identical over 7 bases. Germline lookup yields CDR1 SGHNT and CDR2 YYREEE (reference sequence). The CDR3 is 15 amino acids. V lost 4 bases, J lost 0 bases, and 7 bases stayed unmatched. In nucleotides, the CDR3 is TGTGCCAGCAGCCAACAGGGGCACAGCTCCTACGAGCAGTACTTC. Translation: CASSQQGHSSYEQYF.

The chain recombines TRBV6-2 or TRBV6-3 with TRBJ2-3; no firm D call. V dropped 0 bases and J dropped 5 bases, with 9 bases sitting between them. CDR1 MNHEY and CDR2 SVGEGT come from the germline V gene. The CDR3 length is 14 residues. This chain's CDR3 is CASSYSGSRDTQYF. Written as DNA, the CDR3 is TGTGCCAGCAGTTACTCGGGCAGCCGAGATACGCAGTATTTT.

This chain connects TRBV6-6 to TRBJ2-1, with 8 nucleotides matching TRBD2. Germline trimming cut 0 bases from V and 7 bases from J; bases unmatched to any gene: 8. CDR1 is MNHNY, CDR2 SVGAGI, per germline (reference sequence). The CDR3 runs 16 residues. The CDR3 loop is CASSYSGAGARNEQFF. The CDR3 DNA reads TGTGCCAGCAGTTACTCGGGAGCGGGAGCACGGAATGAGCAGTTCTTC.

This chain connects TRBV7-2 to TRBJ1-5; D is uncertain. V was pared by 1 base and J by 6 bases, with 10 bases between. CDR1 SGHTA and CDR2 FQGNSA come from the germline V gene. CDR3 length equals 14 residues. CDR3 sequence (DNA): TGTGCCAGCAGCTTAGAGTCGGTCGGTCAGCCCCAGCATTTT. Its translation: CASSLESVGQPQHF.

The chain joins TRBV7-2 to TRBJ2-1, with D perhaps TRBD1 (6 bases). V lost 5 bases to trimming and J lost 3 bases, with 14 bases between them. From germline, CDR1 is SGHTA and CDR2 FQGNSA. The CDR3 runs 15 residues. The CDR3 is CASSHDRYNYNEQFF. In DNA form, the CDR3 reads TGTGCCAGCAGCCACGACAGGTATAACTACAATGAGCAGTTCTTC.

The rearrangement uses TRBV18 and TRBJ2-2; D is uncertain. Looked up from germline, CDR1 is KGHSH and CDR2 is LQKENI. V dropped 3 bases and J dropped 3 bases, with 14 bases sitting between them. This CDR3 is 16 amino acids long. The CDR3 reads CASSPTHLTYTGELFF. The CDR3 DNA reads TGTGCCAGCTCACCGACTCACTTAACTTACACCGGGGAGCTGTTTTTT.

In this sample, this clone turned up a few times. This chain joins TRBV25-1 and TRBJ1-6; no firm D call. The CDR3 length is 12 residues. The germline V and J ends were trimmed by 9 bases and 8 bases, with 11 bases remaining between them. Germline loops: CDR1 MGHDK, CDR2 SYGVNS. The CDR3 region is CASGFGDSPLHF. The CDR3 nucleotides read TGTGCCAGTGGGTTCGGGGATTCACCCCTCCACTTT.